This record covers a single T cell receptor (beta chain). Its antigen is currently unknown. TCRdb keeps only in-frame clones here, not all; method: immunoSEQ multiplex PCR. Among some 90,000 clones listed, around 90% were seen once. This sample is drawn from a study of Tregs in tolerant kidney transplant recipients. Study-wide results and limits: Biological reproducibility was not directly addressed in this study.

Trimming removed 4 bases from V and 0 bases from J, with 6 bases in between. The CDR3 loop spans 13 amino acids. From germline, CDR1 is PRHDT and CDR2 FYEKMQ (reference sequence). This sequence originates from a human donor in good health. The sequencing sample was made of CD8+ T cells from blood. This sequence joins TRBV13 and TRBJ1-2; D gene uncertain. Here the CDR3 DNA reads TGTGCCAGCAGCTCTGAAGCTAACTATGGCTACACCTTC. The encoded protein is CASSSEANYGYTF.